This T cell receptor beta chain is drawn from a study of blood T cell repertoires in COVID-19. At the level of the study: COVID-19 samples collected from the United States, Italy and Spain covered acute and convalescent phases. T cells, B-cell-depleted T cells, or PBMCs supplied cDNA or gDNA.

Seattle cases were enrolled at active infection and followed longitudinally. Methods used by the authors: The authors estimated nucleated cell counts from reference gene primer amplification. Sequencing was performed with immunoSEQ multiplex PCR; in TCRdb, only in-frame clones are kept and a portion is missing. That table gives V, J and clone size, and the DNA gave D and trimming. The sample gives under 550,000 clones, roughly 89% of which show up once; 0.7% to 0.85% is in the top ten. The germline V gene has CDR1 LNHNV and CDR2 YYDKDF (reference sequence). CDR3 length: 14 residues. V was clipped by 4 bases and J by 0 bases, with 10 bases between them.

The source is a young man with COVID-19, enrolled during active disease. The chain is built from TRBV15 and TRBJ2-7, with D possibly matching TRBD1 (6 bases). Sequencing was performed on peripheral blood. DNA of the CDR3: TGTGCCACCAGCAACCTGACAGGCTCCTACGAGCAGTACTTC. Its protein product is CATSNLTGSYEQYF.